This TCR beta chain appears in the sequencing data of a study of identifying expanded T cells in peripheral blood. Points from the study as a whole: Differentially abundant clones: roughly 1.2 between replicates, about 17 at 2 to 3 weeks, less than 25 at four. Variance in clone template counts between approximately 2-week samples significantly increased with total template count across all healthy donors.

To note about this clone: Its antigen is unidentified.

Germline V gene data show CDR1 as SGHKS and CDR2 as YYEKEE (reference sequence). CDR3 length: 14 amino acids. V was cut by 0 bases and J by 2 bases, with 8 bases left in between. Collection occurred without any documented infections or immune events in donors. Produced via immunoSEQ multiplex PCR; TCRdb's table is partial and in-frame only. The table shows some 70,000 clones, with 90% occurring only once. The chain has TRBV5-5 and TRBJ1-1; D is perhaps TRBD1 (5 bases). This sequence originates from a person between 18 and 75 years old in good health. The material sequenced was blood. CDR3 coding DNA: TGTGCCAGCAGCTTGGTTCAGGGTAACACTGAAGCTTTCTTT. It translates to CASSLVQGNTEAFF.